This T cell receptor (beta chain) was sequenced during a study of post-analysis software for immune sequencing data. At the level of the study: As for disease course, relapsing-remitting, secondary progressive and progressive-relapsing multiple sclerosis were all included. Whole-study results and caveats: Patients carried roughly five TRBV segments more frequently than controls did, and TRBV5-6, TRBV5-1 and TRBV20-1 were among them. Multiple sclerosis was associated with a significant reduction in normalized Chao1 diversity relative to controls.

Libraries were made from TCR beta cDNA, and they carried unique molecular identifiers. One entry per CDR3 protein results from TCRdb running MiXCR on the PCR reads. The data contain some 450,000 distinct CDR3 sequences, nearly 45% of them singletons. Germline CDR1 SNHLY, CDR2 FYNNEI. The V and J ends lost 7 bases and 3 bases respectively, with 10 bases between them. CDR3 length equals 12 residues. As for this clonotype: Antigen unknown.

The sequenced sample was blood. The chain links TRBV2 to TRBJ2-7, with D possibly being TRBD1 (5 bases). The receptor's source is a girl aged 10 to 17 with multiple sclerosis. The CDR3 coding sequence is TGTGCCAGCATAGGGCAGGGCTACGAGCAGTACTTC. It codes for CASIGQGYEQYF.